Listed below are T cell receptor beta chains from one sample, sequenced in a study of siplizumab effects on memory and regulatory T cells. Profiling relied on immunoSEQ multiplex PCR, and the TCRdb table lists in-frame clones only, not all of them. Of some 97,000 clones in the sample, roughly 94% were seen once. Material: Tregs sorted from blood. These TCRs come from a human donor in good health. Both conserved end residues are part of each CDR3. A D gene is named only where the DNA matches it firmly. Where a row states a size, it is once, few, many or the class of an expanded clone; other rows omit it.

j_gene	d_gene	abundance	v_gene	CDR3aa	CDR3nt
TRBJ2-7	TRBD2	-	TRBV28	CASSFDGKGTTYEQYF	TGTGCCAGCAGTTTTGACGGGAAGGGGACTACCTACGAGCAGTACTTC
TRBJ2-1	-	-	TRBV9	CASSVATGVAYNEQFF	TGTGCCAGCAGCGTAGCTACGGGGGTAGCGTACAATGAGCAGTTCTTC
TRBJ2-7	TRBD1	-	TRBV11-2	CASSAWTGVVYEQYF	TGTGCCAGCAGCGCATGGACAGGGGTGGTCTACGAGCAGTACTTC
TRBJ2-1	-	-	TRBV6-1	CASTWGGDEQFF	TGTGCCAGCACGTGGGGTGGAGATGAGCAGTTCTTC
TRBJ1-5	-	-	TRBV7-8	CASSSMTGRINQPQHF	TGTGCCAGCAGCTCTATGACAGGCCGGATCAATCAGCCCCAGCATTTT
TRBJ2-5	TRBD2	-	TRBV11-3	CASSLGLAGDQETQYF	TGTGCCAGCAGCTTGGGACTAGCGGGAGATCAGGAGACCCAGTACTTC
TRBJ1-1	TRBD1	-	TRBV10-3	CAISPGQGAKGNTEAFF	TGTGCCATCAGTCCAGGACAGGGGGCAAAGGGAAACACTGAAGCTTTCTTT
TRBJ1-5	-	-	TRBV7-8	CASSLGWDQPQHF	TGTGCCAGCAGCCTAGGGTGGGATCAGCCCCAGCATTTT
TRBJ2-7	-	-	TRBV20-1	CSARELYEQYF	TGCAGTGCTAGGGAACTCTACGAGCAGTACTTC
TRBJ2-1	TRBD2	-	TRBV5-4	CASRPGTSGSNEQFF	TGTGCCAGCAGACCCGGGACTAGCGGGAGCAATGAGCAGTTCTTC
TRBJ2-7	-	-	TRBV5-1	CASSLDAAASYEQYF	TGCGCCAGCAGCTTGGATGCAGCGGCCTCCTACGAGCAGTACTTC
TRBJ1-3	-	-	TRBV7-9	CASSLPGNTIYF	TGTGCCAGCAGCTTACCCGGAAACACCATATATTTT
TRBJ2-6	TRBD2	-	TRBV2	CASTRLAGGTSGANVLTF	TGTGCCAGCACCAGACTAGCGGGAGGAACTTCTGGGGCCAACGTCCTGACTTTC
TRBJ2-3	TRBD1	-	TRBV6-5	CASSYSRTGSDTQYF	TGTGCCAGCAGTTACTCGAGGACAGGGTCAGATACGCAGTATTTT
TRBJ1-6	-	-	TRBV19	CASSPTGIDSPLHF	TGTGCCAGTAGTCCCACAGGGATAGATTCACCCCTCCACTTT
TRBJ2-3	TRBD2	-	TRBV9	CASSDGLAGGRVGTDTQYF	TGTGCCAGCAGCGACGGACTAGCGGGAGGAAGGGTGGGCACAGATACGCAGTATTTT
TRBJ2-3	-	-	TRBV11-2	CASSFALAADTQYF	TGTGCCAGCAGCTTCGCGCTAGCAGCAGATACGCAGTATTTT
TRBJ1-1	-	few	TRBV4-1	CASSRGNTEAFF	TGCGCCAGCAGCCGAGGGAACACTGAAGCTTTCTTT
TRBJ1-3	TRBD1	once	TRBV5-4	CASSRQGIGNTIYF	TGTGCCAGCAGTAGACAGGGTATTGGAAACACCATATATTTT
TRBJ2-1	TRBD2	-	TRBV7-9	CASSLGLAGYNEQFF	TGTGCCAGCAGCTTAGGACTAGCGGGGTACAATGAGCAGTTCTTC
TRBJ1-3	-	-	TRBV5-5	CASSLSGTAGNTIYF	TGTGCCAGCAGCTTGAGTGGGACCGCTGGAAACACCATATATTTT
TRBJ2-3	-	-	TRBV27	CASSLSLRDTQYF	TGTGCCAGCAGTTTAAGTTTAAGGGATACGCAGTATTTT
TRBJ2-2	-	-	TRBV5-1	CASSWGTNTGELFF	TGCGCCAGCAGCTGGGGAACGAACACCGGGGAGCTGTTTTTT
TRBJ1-3	TRBD1	-	TRBV12-5	CASGLPGTGAASSTIYF	TGTGCTAGTGGTTTGCCAGGGACAGGGGCGGCCTCCAGCACCATATATTTT
TRBJ1-6	-	-	TRBV2	CANVGALGSPLHF	TGTGCCAACGTCGGGGCTCTTGGATCACCCCTCCACTTT
TRBJ2-3	-	-	TRBV14	CASSQGWQRVDTQYF	TGTGCCAGCAGCCAAGGTTGGCAGCGGGTAGATACGCAGTATTTT
TRBJ2-5	TRBD2	-	TRBV29-1	CSANLAGSPQETQYF	TGCAGCGCTAACCTAGCGGGAAGCCCACAAGAGACCCAGTACTTC
TRBJ2-7	TRBD2	-	TRBV6-1	CASSSTSGASYEQYF	TGTGCCAGCAGTTCAACTAGCGGGGCCTCCTACGAGCAGTACTTC
TRBJ1-1	-	few	TRBV19	CASSTGLGEAFF	TGTGCCAGTAGTACCGGACTGGGAGAAGCTTTCTTT
TRBJ1-1	-	-	TRBV10-3	CAISEYVRASAEAFF	TGTGCCATCAGCGAGTATGTTAGGGCTTCGGCTGAAGCTTTCTTT
TRBJ1-2	TRBD1	-	TRBV20-1	CSAVTGIGYTF	TGCAGTGCTGTGACAGGGATTGGCTACACCTTC
TRBJ1-2	TRBD1	-	TRBV15	CATSRDTGGFYGYTF	TGTGCCACCAGCAGAGATACAGGGGGGTTTTATGGCTACACCTTC